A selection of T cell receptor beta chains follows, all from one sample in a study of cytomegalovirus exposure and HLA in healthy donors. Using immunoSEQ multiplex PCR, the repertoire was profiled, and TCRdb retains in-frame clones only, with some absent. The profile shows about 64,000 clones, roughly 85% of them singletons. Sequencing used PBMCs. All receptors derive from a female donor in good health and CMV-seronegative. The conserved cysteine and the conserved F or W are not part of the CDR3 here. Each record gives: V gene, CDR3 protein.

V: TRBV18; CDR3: ASSPRPGLAGPYEQY
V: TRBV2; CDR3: ASSEQGAGTDTQY
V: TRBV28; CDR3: ASSSTGFGYT
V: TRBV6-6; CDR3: ASRPGDYGYT
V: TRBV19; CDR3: ATLPTGQVTEKLF
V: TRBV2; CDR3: ASRDRTGARSGNTIY
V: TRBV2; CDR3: ASSVKRGALNRY
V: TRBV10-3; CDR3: AISFGAGSLNSPLH
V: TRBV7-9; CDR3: ASSLSSGGTGELF
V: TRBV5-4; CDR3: ASTRGGSGETQY